The 27 T cell receptor beta chains below were found in one sample sequenced in a study of chemoradiotherapy in HPV16-positive cancers. The repertoire was sequenced with immunoSEQ multiplex PCR; TCRdb's copy has only in-frame clones and lacks some. Of about 15,000 clones listed, under 85% are singletons. Sampling took place from a patient who underwent chemoradiotherapy. These receptors originate from a human donor with HPV-associated anogenital cancer.

The chain joins TRBV6-6 to TRBJ1-1; the D gene is possibly TRBD1 (6 bases). Trimming cost V 6 bases and J 4 bases, with 21 bases left between them. The CDR3 totals 16 residues. Germline V gene data show CDR1 as MNHNY and CDR2 as SVGAGI (reference sequence). The CDR3 loop reads CASSQGFQGRSTEAFF. CDR3 nucleotides: TGTGCCAGCAGCCAGGGGTTTCAGGGTCGTAGCACTGAAGCTTTCTTT.

Only a few counts were recorded for this clone. V gene TRBV20-1 combines with J gene TRBJ1-2, with D possibly being TRBD1 (6 bases). The CDR3 sequence is 11 residues long. The V and J ends lost 6 bases and 5 bases respectively, with 10 bases between them. Germline V gene sequence: CDR1 DFQATT, CDR2 SNEGSKA (reference sequence). CDR3 loop: CSAKGGYGYTF. The DNA for the CDR3 is TGCAGTGCCAAGGGGGGGTATGGCTACACCTTC.

The chain employs TRBV6-6 and TRBJ2-7, with 8 bases lining up with TRBD2. The CDR3 loop spans 16 amino acids. V was clipped by 5 bases and J by 2 bases; unmatched bases: 11. Germline CDR1 is MNHNY and CDR2 is SVGAGI (reference sequence). Here the CDR3 DNA reads TGTGCCAGCAGTCGGCGACCCACTAGCGGACCCTACGAGCAGTACTTC. It encodes CASSRRPTSGPYEQYF.

The chain uses TRBV7-9 and TRBJ1-5; 9 positions match TRBD1. This CDR3 has 14 amino acids. Germline-derived CDR1 and CDR2 are SEHNR and FQNEAQ (reference sequence). Losses at the gene ends were 3 bases for V and 7 bases for J; bases not matched to a gene: 4. In DNA form, the CDR3 reads TGTGCCAGCAGCTTTGGGACAGGGTTACAGCCCCAGCATTTT. It is translated as CASSFGTGLQPQHF.

The CDR3 region is CASSPRGANTGELFF. The CDR3 region has the DNA TGTGCCAGCAGCCCCCGGGGGGCGAACACCGGGGAGCTGTTTTTT. This chain connects TRBV9 to TRBJ2-2; 7 bases agree with TRBD2. The CDR3 length is 15 residues. J lost 0 bases, V lost 4 bases, and 3 bases had no gene match. Germline CDR1 SGDLS, CDR2 YYNGEE.

The chain joins TRBV13 to TRBJ2-7; 12 positions match TRBD2. The CDR3 extends over 16 amino acids. CDR1 and CDR2 from the germline V gene are PRHDT and FYEKMQ (reference sequence). J was trimmed by 4 bases and V by 5 bases; bases with no gene match: 9. The CDR3, as DNA: TGTGCCAGCAGCGAACCGGGACTAGCGGGCAAATACGAGCAGTACTTC. Translated, it gives CASSEPGLAGKYEQYF.

V is TRBV6-6 and J is TRBJ2-3, with D perhaps matching TRBD1 or TRBD2 (5 bases each). The CDR3 covers 15 residues. CDR1 MNHNY and CDR2 SVGAGI come from the germline V gene (reference sequence). V lost 1 base and J lost 2, with 10 bases in between. CDR3 sequence reads: CASSYYGTITDTQYF. CDR3 nucleotides: TGTGCCAGCAGTTACTACGGGACCATCACAGATACGCAGTATTTT.

The chain is built from TRBV19 and TRBJ1-1; D is ambiguous. The germline V and J ends were trimmed by 7 bases and 7 bases, with 19 bases remaining between them. Germline loops: CDR1 LNHDA, CDR2 SQIVND (reference sequence). This CDR3 has 14 amino acids. CDR3 loop: CASTLRTALDEAFF. CDR3 nucleotide sequence: TGTGCCAGTACCCTAAGGACCGCCCTGGATGAAGCTTTCTTT.

V and J are TRBV2 and TRBJ2-5, with D maybe TRBD1 (6 bases). CDR3 length: 14 amino acids. CDR1 is SNHLY, CDR2 FYNNEI, per germline. Trimming removed 6 bases at V and 5 bases at J, with 16 bases between. Here the CDR3 DNA reads TGTGCCAGCAGAGTCCGGGACATCGGGGAGACCCAGTACTTC. Protein: CASRVRDIGETQYF.

The chain couples TRBV2 to TRBJ2-2, with D maybe TRBD2 (6 bases). CDR3 size: 16 residues. V lost 5 bases, J lost 2 bases, and 15 bases lay in between. Per germline, CDR1 SNHLY and CDR2 FYNNEI. In DNA, the CDR3 is TGTGCCAGCAGTCCACGAGGAGGGAGTAACACCGGGGAGCTGTTTTTT. Protein: CASSPRGGSNTGELFF.

This chain connects TRBV15 to TRBJ2-7; the D gene could be TRBD1 or TRBD2 (5 bases each). The CDR3 is 13 residues long. Per germline, CDR1 LNHNV and CDR2 YYDKDF (reference sequence). The V and J ends lost 0 bases and 6 bases respectively, with 9 bases between them. CDR3 protein: CATSREGTSEQYF. The CDR3 DNA reads TGTGCCACCAGCAGAGAAGGGACGAGCGAGCAGTACTTC.

The rearrangement uses TRBV21-1 and TRBJ1-1; no DNA check was done on the table's D call, TRBD1. TRBV21-1 is termed a pseudogene. The CDR3 covers 18 residues. CDR3 DNA: TGTGCCAGCAGCAAAGCGCTTTTAGGGGACAGGGTGAACACTGAAGCTTTCTTT. This gives the protein CASSKALLGDRVNTEAFF.

This rearrangement joins TRBV28 to TRBJ1-3, with TRBD1 as a possible D gene (5 bases). The germline gives CDR1 MDHEN, CDR2 SYDVKM. Trimming pared 3 bases from V and 3 bases from J, leaving 12 bases between. The CDR3 contains 15 residues. The CDR3 DNA reads as TGTGCCAGCAGTTTGTCCCCCAGGGATGGAAACACCATATATTTT. Amino acid sequence: CASSLSPRDGNTIYF.

The J gene is TRBJ2-5, the V gene TRBV2, with no clear D. The CDR3 totals 14 residues. Trimming took off 2 bases at V and 5 bases at J, with 12 bases between the two ends. CDR1 is SNHLY, CDR2 FYNNEI, per germline. DNA of the CDR3: TGTGCCAGCAGTGAAACGACGGTTGGGGAGACCCAGTACTTC. Residues: CASSETTVGETQYF.

V is TRBV2 and J is TRBJ2-1, with 9 bases aligning to TRBD2. Germline CDR1 SNHLY, CDR2 FYNNEI. Losses at the gene ends were 6 bases for V and 5 bases for J; bases not matched to a gene: 8. This CDR3 is built from 15 residues. The CDR3 spells CASRPTSGFDNEQFF. CDR3 DNA sequence: TGTGCCAGCAGACCAACTAGCGGGTTTGACAATGAGCAGTTCTTC.

The chain employs TRBV7-9 and TRBJ2-5; D possibly uses TRBD1 or TRBD2 (6 bases each). Germline loops: CDR1 SEHNR, CDR2 FQNEAQ (reference sequence). Trimming pared 4 bases from V and 5 bases from J, leaving 20 bases between. The CDR3 has 16 residues. CDR3 region: CASSSASGRGHETQYF. The CDR3 DNA follows: TGTGCCAGCAGCTCCGCTTCCGGGCGGGGACACGAGACCCAGTACTTC. The full variable domain, with the rest looked up from reference TRBV7-9 and TRBJ2-5, is DTGVSQNPRHKITKRGQNVTFRCDPISEHNRLYWYRQTLGQGPEFLTYFQNEAQLEKSRLLSDRFSAERPKGSFSTLEIQRTEQGDSAMYLCASSSASGRGHETQYFGPGTRLLVL.

V gene TRBV4-1 combines with J gene TRBJ2-1; 11 nucleotides match TRBD2. The CDR3 has 15 amino acids. Unmatched junction bases numbered 5, after V lost 4 bases and J lost 6 bases. Looked up from germline, CDR1 is MGHRA and CDR2 is YSYEKL. In DNA form, the CDR3 reads TGCGCCAGCAGCCCGACTAGCGGGACGCCCAATGAGCAGTTCTTC. Translating it yields CASSPTSGTPNEQFF.

The rearrangement uses TRBV2 and TRBJ2-5; D is uncertain. This CDR3 spans 13 amino acids. Germline lookup yields CDR1 SNHLY and CDR2 FYNNEI. Trimming stripped 4 bases from V and 1 base from J, with 7 bases between. The CDR3 DNA reads as TGTGCCAGCAGTGGGAACAGCCAAGAGACCCAGTACTTC. Translating gives CASSGNSQETQYF.

The CDR3 DNA is TGTGCCAGTAGTATAGCTGGCCAGGACAAAGAGACCCAGTACTTC. Amino acids: CASSIAGQDKETQYF. V is TRBV19 and J is TRBJ2-5; TRBD1 is a possible D gene (5 bases). The CDR3 spans 15 residues. Trimming took 1 base from V and 3 from J, leaving 12 bases between them. CDR1 and CDR2 from the germline V gene are LNHDA and SQIVND (reference sequence).

This sequence joins TRBV7-9 and TRBJ2-2, with 7 bases matching TRBD2. The CDR3 consists of 15 residues. Trimming removed 4 bases from V and 5 bases from J; junction bases left unmatched: 7. Per the germline V gene, CDR1 is SEHNR and CDR2 is FQNEAQ (reference sequence). Here the CDR3 reads CASSSPISGTGELFF. The CDR3 region has the DNA TGTGCCAGCAGCTCCCCCATTAGCGGGACCGGGGAGCTGTTTTTT.

The V gene is TRBV4-2, the J gene TRBJ2-7; 8 bases line up with TRBD2. V was pared by 4 bases and J by 3 bases, with 8 bases of the junction left unmatched. Germline V lookup: CDR1 LGHNA, CDR2 YNFKEQ. There are 15 residues in the CDR3. CDR3 in amino acids: CASSRSGGRFYEQYF. The DNA for the CDR3 is TGTGCCAGCAGCCGTTCAGGCGGGAGGTTCTACGAGCAGTACTTC.

The rearrangement uses TRBV10-1 and TRBJ2-5; 7 bases are a match to TRBD2. The CDR3 totals 15 residues. Germline V CDR1 and CDR2: WNHNN, SYGVQD (reference sequence). V was pared by 3 bases and J by 9 bases, with 13 bases of the junction left unmatched. The CDR3 reads CASSDHQLGAGAQYF. The CDR3 DNA reads TGCGCCAGCAGTGACCACCAGCTGGGCGCGGGGGCCCAGTACTTC.

This chain links TRBV11-3 with TRBJ2-7; D is unresolved. This CDR3 has 10 residues. The ends were cut back, 3 bases at V and 3 bases at J, with 0 bases in the middle. Germline V gene lookup returns CDR1 SGHNT and CDR2 YENEEA. The CDR3 bases are TGTGCCAGCAGCTTCTACGAGCAGTACTTC. This sequence encodes CASSFYEQYF.

A single count supports this clone. This chain connects TRBV6-4 to TRBJ2-1, with 8 bases matching TRBD2. Germline V CDR1 and CDR2: MRHNA, SNTAGT. Trimming cost V 3 bases and J 7 bases; bases outside gene matches: 8. The CDR3 totals 15 residues. The CDR3 nucleotides are TGTGCCAGCAGTGATGGGGCGGGAGGAAATAATGAGCAGTTCTTC. Amino acids: CASSDGAGGNNEQFF.

The CDR3 spells CASSLFPLAGGPNEQFF. The CDR3 DNA sequence: TGTGCCAGCAGCTTATTTCCTTTAGCGGGAGGGCCTAATGAGCAGTTCTTC. The chain recombines TRBV11-2 with TRBJ2-1, with TRBD2 matching over 11 bases. The CDR3 totals 17 residues. Germline V lookup: CDR1 SGHAT, CDR2 FQNNGV. J lost 7 bases, V lost 2 bases, and 10 bases had no gene match.

The chain carries TRBV6-6 and TRBJ2-5; no reliable D call. The CDR3 spans 14 residues. CDR1 MNHNY and CDR2 SVGAGI come from the germline V gene (reference sequence). Trimming took off 8 bases at V and 2 bases at J, with 15 bases between the two ends. CDR3 sequence reads: CASGRLSRQETQYF. CDR3 coding DNA: TGTGCCAGCGGGCGTCTATCCCGGCAAGAGACCCAGTACTTC.

The gene calls are TRBV4-1 and TRBJ2-1; 11 bases are shared with TRBD2. The CDR3 totals 17 residues. CDR1 MGHRA and CDR2 YSYEKL come from the germline V gene. Trimming took 0 bases from V and 2 from J; bases not matched to a gene: 3. The DNA for the CDR3 is TGCGCCAGCAGCCAAGATCGACTAGCGGGAACCTACAATGAGCAGTTCTTC. Translation gives CASSQDRLAGTYNEQFF.